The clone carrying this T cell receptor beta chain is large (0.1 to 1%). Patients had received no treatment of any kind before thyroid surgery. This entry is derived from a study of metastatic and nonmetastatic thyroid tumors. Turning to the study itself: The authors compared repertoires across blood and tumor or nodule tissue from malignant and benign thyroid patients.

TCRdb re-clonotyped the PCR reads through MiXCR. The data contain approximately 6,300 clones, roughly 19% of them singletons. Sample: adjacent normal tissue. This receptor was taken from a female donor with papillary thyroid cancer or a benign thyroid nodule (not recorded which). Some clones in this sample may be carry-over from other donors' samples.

The CDR3 reads CASSTTTGGPPLLSSYEQYF. The CDR3 DNA sequence: TGTGCCAGCAGCACCACAACAGGGGGTCCCCCCCTACTAAGCTCCTACGAGCAGTACTTC. The rearrangement joins TRBV13 to TRBJ2-7, with 8 bases aligning to TRBD1. J lost 0 bases, V lost 5 bases, and 21 bases had no gene match. The germline V gene encodes CDR1 PRHDT and CDR2 FYEKMQ (reference sequence). The CDR3 contains 20 residues.